This T cell receptor (beta chain) is from a study of T cells in Graves' hyperthyroidism and ophthalmopathy. In germline, CDR1 is SGHNT, CDR2 YENEEA. The CDR3 totals 15 residues. V was cut by 5 bases and J by 2 bases, with 12 bases left in between. Regions amplified from RNA transcripts were the TCR beta CDR3 regions. Researchers ran a first-round RT-PCR on the TCR CDR3 using the HTBI primer set. TCRdb re-called the multiplex PCR reads with MiXCR, one entry per CDR3 protein. The table records approximately 600,000 distinct CDR3 sequences, 12% to 15% of them present only once. This clonotype has more than one count but fewer than ten. Ophthalmopathy cases scored 3 or more on the Clinical Activity Score and 4 or more on NOSPECS grade, with duration below 3 months. Clinical symptoms, serum thyroxine, TRAb, thyroid ultrasound and orbital computed tomography informed diagnoses. Fresh peripheral blood, 7.5 to 10 ml, was the source of the PBMCs.

The V call is TRBV11-3, the J call TRBJ2-2, with unresolved D. The sequencing sample was made of blood. This receptor was obtained from a woman younger than 35 with Graves' ophthalmopathy. This chain's CDR3 is CASSLIQQNTGELFF. The CDR3 DNA reads TGTGCCAGCAGCCTAATCCAGCAAAACACCGGGGAGCTGTTTTTT. Filled out from reference TRBV11-3 and TRBJ2-2, the complete variable domain reads EAGVVQSPRYKIIEKKQPVAFWCNPISGHNTLYWYLQNLGQGPELLIRYENEEAVDDSQLPKDRFSAERLKGVDSTLKIQPAELGDSAVYLCASSLIQQNTGELFFGEGSRLTVL.